The entry that follows covers one TCR beta chain sequence. Its antigen is unidentified. The data belong to a study of beta chain features in type 1 diabetes. Every isolated RNA sample was fully reverse transcribed, so sequencing captured expressed TCRB transcripts. Using immunoSEQ multiplex PCR, the repertoire was profiled, and TCRdb retains in-frame clones only, with some absent. The sample consists of under 300,000 clones, 16% of them appearing once. CDR1 is SQVTM and CDR2 is ANQGSEA in the germline V gene. V shed 5 bases, J shed 1 base, and the junction held 1 base outside the gene matches. The CDR3 is made up of 13 amino acids. Overall study results and limits: Shorter templates might be favored by PCR, equally in patients and controls. Across all four CD4+ subsets, people with type 1 diabetes showed modestly shorter TCRB CDR3s.

This sequence was found in a man under 40 with type 1 diabetes. Sequenced: naive CD4+ T cells from blood. J is TRBJ1-4 and V is TRBV29-1, with 7 positions matching TRBD1. The CDR3, as DNA: TGCAGCGTTTCAGGGGGAACTAATGAAAAACTGTTTTTT. This gives the protein CSVSGGTNEKLFF.